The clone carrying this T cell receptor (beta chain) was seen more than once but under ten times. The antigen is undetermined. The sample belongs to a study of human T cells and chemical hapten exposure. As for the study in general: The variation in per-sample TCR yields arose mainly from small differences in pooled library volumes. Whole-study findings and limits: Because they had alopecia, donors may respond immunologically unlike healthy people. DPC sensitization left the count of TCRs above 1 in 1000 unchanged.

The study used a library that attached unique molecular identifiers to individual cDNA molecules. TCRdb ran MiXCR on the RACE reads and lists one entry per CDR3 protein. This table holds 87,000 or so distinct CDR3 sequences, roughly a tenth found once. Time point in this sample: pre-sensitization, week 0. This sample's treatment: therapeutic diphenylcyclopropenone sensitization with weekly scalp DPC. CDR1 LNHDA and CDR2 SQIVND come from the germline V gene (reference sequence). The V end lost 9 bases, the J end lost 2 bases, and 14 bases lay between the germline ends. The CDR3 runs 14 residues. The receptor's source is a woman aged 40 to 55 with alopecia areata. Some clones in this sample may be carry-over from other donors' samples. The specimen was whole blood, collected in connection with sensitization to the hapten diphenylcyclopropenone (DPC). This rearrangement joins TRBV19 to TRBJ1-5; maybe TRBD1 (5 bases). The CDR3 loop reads CASMGPLGNQPQHF. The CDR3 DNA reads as TGTGCCAGCATGGGACCCCTGGGCAATCAGCCCCAGCATTTT. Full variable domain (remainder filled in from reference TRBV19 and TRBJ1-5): DGGITQSPKYLFRKEGQNVTLSCEQNLNHDAMYWYRQDPGQGLRLIYYSQIVNDFQKGDIAEGYSVSREKKESFPLTVTSAQKNPTAFYLCASMGPLGNQPQHFGDGTRLSIL.